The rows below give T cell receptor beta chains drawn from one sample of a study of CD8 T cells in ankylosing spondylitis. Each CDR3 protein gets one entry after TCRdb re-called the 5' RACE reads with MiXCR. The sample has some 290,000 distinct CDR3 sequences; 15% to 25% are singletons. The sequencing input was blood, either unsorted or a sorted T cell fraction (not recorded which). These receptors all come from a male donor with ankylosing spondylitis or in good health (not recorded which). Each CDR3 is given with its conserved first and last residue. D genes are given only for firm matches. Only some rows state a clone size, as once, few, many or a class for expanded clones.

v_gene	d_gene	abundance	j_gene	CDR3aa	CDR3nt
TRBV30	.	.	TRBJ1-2	CAWSSLGDYGYTF	TGTGCCTGGAGCTCTCTGGGGGACTATGGCTACACCTTC
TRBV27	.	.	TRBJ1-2	CASSLRAVDGYTF	TGTGCCAGCAGTTTAAGGGCAGTTGATGGCTACACCTTC
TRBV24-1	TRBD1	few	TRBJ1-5	CATSAGTGNQPQHF	TGTGCCACCAGTGCCGGGACAGGGAATCAGCCCCAGCATTTT
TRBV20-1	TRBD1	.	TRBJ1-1	CSARQGDGTEAFF	TGCAGTGCTAGACAGGGGGACGGCACTGAAGCTTTCTTT
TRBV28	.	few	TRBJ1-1	CASNSRTPEAEAFF	TGTGCCAGCAACTCAAGGACCCCCGAGGCTGAAGCTTTCTTT
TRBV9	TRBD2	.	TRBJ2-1	CASSTGPSGSVSEQFF	TGTGCCAGCAGCACCGGGCCTAGCGGGAGTGTAAGTGAGCAGTTCTTC
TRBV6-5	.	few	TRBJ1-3	CASSSASTGPGNTIYF	TGTGCCAGCAGTTCCGCATCTACAGGGCCTGGAAACACCATATATTTT
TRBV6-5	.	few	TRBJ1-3	CASSYDGFSGNTIYF	TGTGCCAGCAGTTACGATGGGTTCTCTGGAAACACCATATATTTT
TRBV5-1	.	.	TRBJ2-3	CASSLSLRGSSTDTQYF	TGCGCCAGCAGCTTATCATTGAGGGGTTCTAGCACAGATACGCAGTATTTT
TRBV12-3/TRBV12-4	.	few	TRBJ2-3	CASGFSDTQYF	TGTGCCAGCGGATTCTCCGATACGCAGTATTTT
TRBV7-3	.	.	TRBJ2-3	CASSFSNTDTQYF	TGTGCCAGCAGCTTTTCAAACACAGATACGCAGTATTTT